The sequence of this TCR beta chain was determined in a study of blood T cell repertoires in COVID-19. Clones were sequenced by immunoSEQ multiplex PCR, and TCRdb holds only the in-frame ones, with some missing. The sample yields about 300,000 clones, roughly 89% seen once. The CDR3 has 13 amino acids. CDR1 and CDR2 (germline): MNHNS, SASEGT. Trimming stripped 1 base from V and 9 bases from J, with 10 bases between. The source is a woman in her twenties or thirties with COVID-19, enrolled during active disease. The chain carries TRBV6-1 and TRBJ1-5, with D uncertain. Sequencing input: peripheral blood. The CDR3 sequence: CASSEVLAGPQHF. Here the CDR3 DNA reads TGTGCCAGCAGTGAAGTCTTAGCGGGGCCCCAGCATTTT.